One sample yielded the 8 T cell receptor beta chains listed below, sequenced in a study of glioma-infiltrating T cells after dendritic cell vaccination. The repertoire was sequenced with immunoSEQ multiplex PCR; TCRdb's copy has only in-frame clones and lacks some. The sample has 90,000 to 110,000 clones, roughly 89% seen once. Time point indicated: after dendritic cell vaccination, including at tumor progression/relapse. The sequencing used blood, collected after dendritic cell vaccination. These receptors all stem from a human donor with glioblastoma.

This chain uses TRBV28 with TRBJ1-2; D unclear. V lost 2 bases and J lost 7, with 14 bases in between. The CDR3 runs 14 residues. Germline lookup yields CDR1 MDHEN and CDR2 SYDVKM. The CDR3 sequence is CASSLKGGSGGYTF. The CDR3, as DNA: TGTGCCAGCAGTTTAAAGGGCGGAAGCGGTGGCTACACCTTC.

The chain combines TRBV5-1 with TRBJ1-2, with 11 positions matching TRBD1. CDR3 length: 14 residues. V lost 4 bases to trimming and J lost 5 bases; unmatched junction nucleotides: 4. Looked up from germline, CDR1 is SGHRS and CDR2 is YFSETQ. CDR3 protein: CASSVGQGEYGYTF. In DNA form, the CDR3 reads TGCGCCAGCAGCGTGGGACAGGGGGAGTATGGCTACACCTTC.

This chain connects TRBV5-1 to TRBJ1-4, with 7 bases aligning to TRBD1. Germline loops: CDR1 SGHRS, CDR2 YFSETQ. CDR3 length equals 13 residues. J gave up 4 bases and V 6 bases, and 3 bases lay outside the gene matches. This CDR3 reads CASKGQDNEKLFF. The CDR3 bases are TGCGCCAGCAAAGGACAGGATAATGAAAAACTGTTTTTT.

The chain combines TRBV5-4 with TRBJ1-2, with D perhaps matching TRBD1 (6 bases). The CDR3 covers 16 residues. The V gene lost 3 bases and the J gene lost 0 bases, with 15 bases spanning the gap. Germline CDR1 is SGHNT and CDR2 is YYREEE (reference sequence). The CDR3 DNA is TGTGCCAGCAGCTCCCGGGGGGCGATAGCTAACTATGGCTACACCTTC. Translated, it gives CASSSRGAIANYGYTF.

The chain couples TRBV14 to TRBJ2-5; D unresolved. Trimming took off 0 bases at V and 4 bases at J, with 6 bases between the two ends. Germline lookup yields CDR1 SGHDN and CDR2 FVKESK. This CDR3 contains 13 residues. CDR3 residues: CASSQEFRETQYF. The CDR3 DNA reads TGTGCCAGCAGCCAAGAATTCAGAGAGACCCAGTACTTC.

The chain has TRBV5-6 and TRBJ2-7; D may be TRBD2 (5 bases). This CDR3 has 16 residues. Germline lookup yields CDR1 SGHDT and CDR2 YYEEEE. The V end lost 1 base, the J end lost 1 base, and 15 bases lay between the germline ends. In DNA form, the CDR3 reads TGTGCCAGCAGCTTGAACGTTCTAGCACGGTCCTACGAGCAGTACTTC. It codes for CASSLNVLARSYEQYF. The whole variable domain, filled in from reference TRBV5-6 and TRBJ2-7, reads DAGVTQSPTHLIKTRGQQVTLRCSPKSGHDTVSWYQQALGQGPQFIFQYYEEEERQRGNFPDRFSGHQFPNYSSELNVNALLLGDSALYLCASSLNVLARSYEQYFGPGTRLTVT.

This chain links TRBV12-5 with TRBJ2-7, with 9 bases identical to TRBD1. CDR1 LGHNT and CDR2 FRNRAP come from the germline V gene. The J segment lost 2 bases and the V segment lost 0 bases, leaving 5 bases of the junction unmatched. This CDR3 has 16 residues. This CDR3 is CASGLVMNRGPYEQYF. In DNA form, the CDR3 reads TGTGCTAGTGGTTTGGTTATGAACAGGGGGCCCTACGAGCAGTACTTC.

The chain carries TRBV7-6 and TRBJ1-1, with D uncertain. This CDR3 has 13 residues. The ends were cut back, 6 bases at V and 1 base at J, with 9 bases in the middle. CDR1 SGHVS and CDR2 FNYEAQ come from the germline V gene. This CDR3 is CASSPSGNTEAFF. CDR3 nucleotide sequence: TGTGCCAGCAGTCCCTCAGGGAACACTGAAGCTTTCTTT.